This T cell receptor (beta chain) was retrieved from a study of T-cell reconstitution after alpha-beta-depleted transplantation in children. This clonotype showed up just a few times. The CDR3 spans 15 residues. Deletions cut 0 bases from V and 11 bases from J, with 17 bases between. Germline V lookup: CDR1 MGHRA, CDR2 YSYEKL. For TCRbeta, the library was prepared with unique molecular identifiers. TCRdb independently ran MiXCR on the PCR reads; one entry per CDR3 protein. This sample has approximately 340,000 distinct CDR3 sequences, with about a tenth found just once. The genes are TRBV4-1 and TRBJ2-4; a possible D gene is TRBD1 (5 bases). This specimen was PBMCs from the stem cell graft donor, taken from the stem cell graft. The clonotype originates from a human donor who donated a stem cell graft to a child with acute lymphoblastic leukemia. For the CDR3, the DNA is TGCGCCAGCAGCCAAGATTGGCAGGGTGGTGGGGTTCAGTACTTC. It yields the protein CASSQDWQGGGVQYF.